Detailed here is one TCR beta chain. Generated by immunoSEQ multiplex PCR, the TCRdb table keeps only in-frame clones and is missing some. The table lists about 240,000 clones, around 81% of them singletons. V was clipped by 2 bases and J by 4 bases, with 13 bases between them. Germline V gives CDR1 SGHRS, CDR2 YFSETQ. The CDR3 loop spans 15 amino acids. The sample originates from a study of blood T cell repertoires in COVID-19. Material: peripheral blood. The sequence came from a man aged 25 to 40 who had recovered from COVID-19. The rearrangement joins TRBV5-1 to TRBJ2-1; TRBD2 is a possible D gene (6 bases). In DNA, the CDR3 is TGCGCCAGCAGCTTAGGGACTGCCCTATACAATGAGCAGTTCTTC. It translates to CASSLGTALYNEQFF. The full variable domain, its missing parts supplied by reference TRBV5-1 and TRBJ2-1, is KAGVTQTPRYLIKTRGQQVTLSCSPISGHRSVSWYQQTPGQGLQFLFEYFSETQRNKGNFPGRFSGRQFSNSRSEMNVSTLELGDSALYLCASSLGTALYNEQFFGPGTRLTVL.